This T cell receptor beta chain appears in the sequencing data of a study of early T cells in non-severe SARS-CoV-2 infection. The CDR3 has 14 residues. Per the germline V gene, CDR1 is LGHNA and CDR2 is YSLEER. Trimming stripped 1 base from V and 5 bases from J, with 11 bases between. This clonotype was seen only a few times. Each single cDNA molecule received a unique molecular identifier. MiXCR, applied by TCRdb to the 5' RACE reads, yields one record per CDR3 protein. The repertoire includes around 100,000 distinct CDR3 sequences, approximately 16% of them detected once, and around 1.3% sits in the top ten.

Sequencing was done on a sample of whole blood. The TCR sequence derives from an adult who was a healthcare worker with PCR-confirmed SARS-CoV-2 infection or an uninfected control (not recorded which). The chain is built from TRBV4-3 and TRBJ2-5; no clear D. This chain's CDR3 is CASSQGGLTETQYF. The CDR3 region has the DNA TGCGCCAGCAGCCAAGGAGGCCTAACGGAGACCCAGTACTTC.